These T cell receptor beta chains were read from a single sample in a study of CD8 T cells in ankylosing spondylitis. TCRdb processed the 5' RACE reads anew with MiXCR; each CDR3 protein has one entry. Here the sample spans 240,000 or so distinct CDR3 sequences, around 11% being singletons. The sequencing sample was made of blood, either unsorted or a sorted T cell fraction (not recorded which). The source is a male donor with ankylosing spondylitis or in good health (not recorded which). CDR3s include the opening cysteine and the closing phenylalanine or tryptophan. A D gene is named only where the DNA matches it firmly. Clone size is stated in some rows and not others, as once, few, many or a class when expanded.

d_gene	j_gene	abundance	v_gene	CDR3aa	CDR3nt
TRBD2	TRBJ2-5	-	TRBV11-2	CASSARGGMDQETQYF	TGTGCCAGCAGCGCTCGGGGGGGAATGGATCAAGAGACCCAGTACTTC
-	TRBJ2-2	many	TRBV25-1	CASRTLYTGELFF	TGTGCCAGCAGGACCCTCTACACCGGGGAGCTGTTTTTT
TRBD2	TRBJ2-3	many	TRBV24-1	CATSDPVGGDTQYF	TGTGCCACCAGTGACCCCGTGGGAGGGGATACGCAGTATTTT
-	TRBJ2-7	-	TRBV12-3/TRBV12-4	CASSLLRVYEQYF	TGTGCCAGCAGTTTACTCAGGGTCTACGAGCAGTACTTC
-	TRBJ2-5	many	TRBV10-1	CASSESGEPGTQYF	TGCGCCAGCAGTGAATCAGGGGAGCCAGGGACCCAGTACTTC
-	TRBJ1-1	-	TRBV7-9	CASSSNVGTEAFF	TGTGCCAGCAGCTCGAATGTAGGGACTGAAGCTTTCTTT
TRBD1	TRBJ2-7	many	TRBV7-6	CASSSPGQGHYEQYF	TGTGCCAGCAGCTCCCCGGGACAGGGACACTACGAGCAGTACTTC
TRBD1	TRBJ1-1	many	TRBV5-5	CASSFREGAQAFF	TGTGCCAGCAGCTTCAGGGAGGGGGCGCAAGCTTTCTTT
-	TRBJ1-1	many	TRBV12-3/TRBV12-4	CASSPNLGPNTEAFF	TGTGCCAGCAGCCCAAATCTGGGGCCGAACACTGAAGCTTTCTTT
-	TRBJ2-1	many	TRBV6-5	CASSYGGNNEQFF	TGTGCCAGCAGTTACGGGGGGAACAATGAGCAGTTCTTC
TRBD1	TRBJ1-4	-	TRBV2	CASAHRDSREKLFF	TGTGCCAGCGCCCACCGGGACAGTCGAGAAAAACTGTTTTTT
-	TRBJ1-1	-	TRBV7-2	CASSWRTGVTEAFF	TGTGCCAGCAGCTGGAGGACGGGCGTCACTGAAGCTTTCTTT
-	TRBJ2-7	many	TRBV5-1	CASSSADSTYEQYF	TGCGCCAGCAGTTCCGCCGACAGTACCTACGAGCAGTACTTC
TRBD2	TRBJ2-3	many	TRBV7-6	CATSNEASGSTDTQYF	TGTGCCACCTCAAACGAGGCTAGCGGGAGTACTGATACGCAGTATTTT
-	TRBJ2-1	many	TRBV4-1	CASSRLTLSASSYNEQFF	TGCGCCAGCAGCCGTCTAACCCTGTCAGCGAGCTCCTACAATGAGCAGTTCTTC
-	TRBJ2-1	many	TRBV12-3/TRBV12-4	CASRPPSSSYNEQFF	TGTGCCAGCCGACCACCCTCGAGCTCCTACAATGAGCAGTTCTTC
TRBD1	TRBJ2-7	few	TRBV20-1	CRPGTGGYEQYF	TGCAGACCGGGGACAGGGGGCTACGAGCAGTACTTC
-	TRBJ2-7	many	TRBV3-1	CASTRGDEQYF	TGTGCCAGCACGAGGGGGGACGAGCAGTACTTC
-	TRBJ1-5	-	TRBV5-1	CASSAGDPNQPQHF	TGCGCCAGCAGCGCAGGGGATCCGAATCAGCCCCAGCATTTT
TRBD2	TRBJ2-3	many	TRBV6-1	CASSVERDTDTQYF	TGTGCCAGCAGTGTCGAGCGGGACACAGATACGCAGTATTTT
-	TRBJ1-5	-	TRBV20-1	CCASEQAYSNQPQHF	TGCTGTGCTAGTGAACAGGCTTATAGCAATCAGCCCCAGCATTTT
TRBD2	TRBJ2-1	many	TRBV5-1	CASSYTSGAGNEQFF	TGCGCCAGCAGCTATACTAGCGGGGCGGGGAATGAGCAGTTCTTC
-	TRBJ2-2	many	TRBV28	CASSANPLGIARELFF	TGTGCCAGCAGTGCAAACCCCCTGGGTATTGCGCGGGAGCTGTTTTTT
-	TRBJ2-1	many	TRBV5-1	CASSLHSFEQFF	TGCGCCAGCAGCTTGCATAGCTTTGAGCAGTTCTTC
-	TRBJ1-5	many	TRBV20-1	CSASRSGLSNQPQHF	TGCAGTGCTAGTAGATCGGGACTGAGTAATCAGCCCCAGCATTTT
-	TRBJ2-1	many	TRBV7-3	CASSLPPENEQFF	TGTGCCAGCAGTTTACCTCCGGAGAATGAGCAGTTCTTC
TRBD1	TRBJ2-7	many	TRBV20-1	CSAKDRADYEQYF	TGCAGTGCCAAAGACAGGGCAGACTACGAGCAGTACTTC
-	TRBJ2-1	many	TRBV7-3	CASSFGGNYNEQFF	TGTGCCAGCAGCTTCGGGGGTAATTACAATGAGCAGTTCTTC
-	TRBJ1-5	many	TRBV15	CATSRARGVEQPQHF	TGTGCCACCAGCAGAGCGAGGGGGGTTGAACAGCCCCAGCATTTT
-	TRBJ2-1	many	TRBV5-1	CASSLVAGSSYNEQFF	TGCGCCAGCAGCTTGGTGGCAGGGTCAAGCTACAATGAGCAGTTCTTC
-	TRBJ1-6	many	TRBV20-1	CSASFPGRNNSPLHF	TGCAGTGCTAGTTTCCCTGGACGGAATAATTCACCCCTCCACTTT
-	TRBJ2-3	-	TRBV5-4	CASSAGTQTPSQYF	TGTGCCAGCAGCGCCGGGACTCAAACTCCCTCGCAGTATTTT
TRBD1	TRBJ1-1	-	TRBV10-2	CASRVDREVTEAFF	TGCGCCAGCCGTGTGGACAGGGAAGTCACTGAAGCTTTCTTT
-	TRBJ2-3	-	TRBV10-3	CAIKADTQYF	TGTGCCATCAAAGCAGATACGCAGTATTTT
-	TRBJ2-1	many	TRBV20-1	CSATQTDYNEQFF	TGCAGTGCTACACAGACGGACTACAATGAGCAGTTCTTC
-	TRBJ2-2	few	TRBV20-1	CSARDLAGQTNTGELFF	TGCAGTGCTAGAGATCTGGCAGGACAAACTAACACCGGGGAGCTGTTTTTT
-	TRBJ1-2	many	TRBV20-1	CSADWVGGNGYTF	TGCAGTGCTGACTGGGTCGGGGGAAATGGCTACACCTTC
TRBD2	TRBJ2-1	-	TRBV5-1	CASRMDPGTSYNEQFF	TGCGCCAGCCGCATGGATCCCGGGACTAGCTACAATGAGCAGTTCTTC
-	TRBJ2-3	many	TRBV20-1	CSASVGRGQSTDTQYF	TGCAGTGCTAGTGTCGGGAGGGGGCAGAGCACAGATACGCAGTATTTT
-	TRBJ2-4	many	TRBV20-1	CSASLGTQNIQYF	TGCAGTGCTAGCTTAGGGACCCAAAACATTCAGTACTTC